Detailed here is one TCR beta chain. The antigen is unknown. With UMI labels, 5' RACE was used to prepare the TRB cDNA libraries. Reanalyzing the 5' RACE reads, TCRdb keeps one entry per CDR3 protein, without DNA. This table lists about 130,000 distinct CDR3 sequences. Germline V gene lookup returns CDR1 MNHEY and CDR2 SVGAGI. CDR3 length: 14 amino acids. Naive CD8+ T cells had a CD45RO-CCR7+CD27+CD95- phenotype. The sample originates from a study of CXCR3-negative and CXCR3-positive naive CD8 T cells. Study-level information: Cumulative TRB read yield was roughly 140 million, averaging about 1.5 +/- 0.3 million per library.

Whole-study results and caveats: Cryopreservation partially lowered CXCR3 expression, so most assays used fresh PBMCs. Comparison of naive cells showed more hydrophobic TRB CDR3s in CXCR3-positive than in CXCR3-negative naive cells. Similar TRBV-TRBJ gene usage was seen in naive CXCR3-negative and CXCR3-positive cells, but not in memory cells.

This sequence originates from a human donor in good health. Some clones in this sample may be carry-over from other donors' samples. The chain uses TRBV6-5 and TRBJ1-5. The sample was naive CXCR3+ CD8+ T cells from blood. Subset reported: CD45RO-CCR7+CD27+CD95- naive CD8+ T cells expressing CXCR3 (TNR3+). CDR3 region: CASSYFRDYQPQHF.